This T cell receptor beta chain was recovered during a study of brain T cells in children with intractable seizures. Generated by immunoSEQ multiplex PCR, the TCRdb table keeps only in-frame clones and is missing some. The sample consists of about 340,000 clones, approximately 93% of them appearing once. CDR1 is SGHTA and CDR2 is FQGNSA in the germline V gene. This CDR3 region has 14 residues. Trimming removed 5 bases at V and 4 bases at J, with 12 bases between. Time point in this sample: blood from clinic visit 5 months post-surgery; TSC patient then seizure free. Surgery cases with the highest brain T cell transcript signatures were chosen for sequencing.

The sequencing used peripheral blood, collected 4 to 5 months after surgery. The chain recombines TRBV7-2 with TRBJ2-1; D not certain. The receptor was isolated from a boy in the first two years of life with tuberous sclerosis and intractable seizures. CDR3 DNA sequence: TGTGCCAGCAGCCCACAGCGCCGGTACAATGAGCAGTTCTTC. It specifies CASSPQRRYNEQFF.